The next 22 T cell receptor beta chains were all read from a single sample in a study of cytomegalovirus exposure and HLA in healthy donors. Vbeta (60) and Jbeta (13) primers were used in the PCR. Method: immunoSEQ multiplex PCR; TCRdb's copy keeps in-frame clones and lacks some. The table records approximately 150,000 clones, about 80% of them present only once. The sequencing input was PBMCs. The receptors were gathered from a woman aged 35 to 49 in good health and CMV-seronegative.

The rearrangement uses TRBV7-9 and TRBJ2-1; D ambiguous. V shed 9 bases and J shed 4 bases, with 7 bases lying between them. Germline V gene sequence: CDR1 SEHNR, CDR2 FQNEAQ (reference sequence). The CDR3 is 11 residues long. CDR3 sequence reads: CASSTYNEQFF. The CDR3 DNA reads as TGTGCCAGTAGTACTTACAATGAGCAGTTCTTC.

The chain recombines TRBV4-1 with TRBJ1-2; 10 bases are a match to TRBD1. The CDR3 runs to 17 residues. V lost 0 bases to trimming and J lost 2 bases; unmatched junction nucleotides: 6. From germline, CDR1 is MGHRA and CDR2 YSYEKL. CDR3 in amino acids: CASSQDLGQGWNYGYTF. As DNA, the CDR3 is TGCGCCAGCAGCCAAGATTTGGGACAGGGGTGGAACTATGGCTACACCTTC.

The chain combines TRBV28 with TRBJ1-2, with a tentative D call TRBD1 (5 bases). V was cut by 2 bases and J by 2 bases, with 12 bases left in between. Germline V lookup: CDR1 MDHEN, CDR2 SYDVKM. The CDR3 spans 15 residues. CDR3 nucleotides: TGTGCCAGCAGTTTAGCTTGGGGCGAAAACTATGGCTACACCTTC. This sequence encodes CASSLAWGENYGYTF.

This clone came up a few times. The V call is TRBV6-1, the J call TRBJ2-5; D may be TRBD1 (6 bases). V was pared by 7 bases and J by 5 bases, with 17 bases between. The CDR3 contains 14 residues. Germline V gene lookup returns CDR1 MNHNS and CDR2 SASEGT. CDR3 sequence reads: CASIEGGVRETQYF. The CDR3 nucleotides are TGTGCCAGCATAGAAGGGGGAGTGCGGGAGACCCAGTACTTC.

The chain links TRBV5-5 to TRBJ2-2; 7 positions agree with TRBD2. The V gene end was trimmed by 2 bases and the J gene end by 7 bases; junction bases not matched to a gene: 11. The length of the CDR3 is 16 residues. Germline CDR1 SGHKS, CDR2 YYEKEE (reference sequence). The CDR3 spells CASSFGVAGAGGELFF. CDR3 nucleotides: TGTGCCAGCAGCTTCGGTGTCGCGGGAGCGGGCGGGGAGCTGTTTTTT.

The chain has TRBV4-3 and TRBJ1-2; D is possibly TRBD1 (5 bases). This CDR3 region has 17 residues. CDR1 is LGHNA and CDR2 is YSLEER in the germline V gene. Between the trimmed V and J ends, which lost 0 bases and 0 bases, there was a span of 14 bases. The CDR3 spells CASSQDGADTANYGYTF. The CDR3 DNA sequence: TGCGCCAGCAGCCAAGATGGGGCTGATACAGCTAACTATGGCTACACCTTC.

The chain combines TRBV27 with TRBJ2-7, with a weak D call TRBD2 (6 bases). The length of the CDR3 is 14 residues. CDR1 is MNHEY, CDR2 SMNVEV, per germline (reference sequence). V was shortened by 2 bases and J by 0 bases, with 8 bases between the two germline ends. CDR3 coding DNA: TGTGCCAGCAGTTTAGCCGGGAGCTCCTACGAGCAGTACTTC. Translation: CASSLAGSSYEQYF.

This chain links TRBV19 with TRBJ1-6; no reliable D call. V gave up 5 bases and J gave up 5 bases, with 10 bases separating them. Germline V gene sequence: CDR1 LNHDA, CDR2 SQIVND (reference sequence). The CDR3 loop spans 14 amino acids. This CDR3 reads CASSLTLDNSPLHF. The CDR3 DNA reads TGTGCCAGTAGTCTGACTCTGGATAATTCACCCCTCCACTTT.

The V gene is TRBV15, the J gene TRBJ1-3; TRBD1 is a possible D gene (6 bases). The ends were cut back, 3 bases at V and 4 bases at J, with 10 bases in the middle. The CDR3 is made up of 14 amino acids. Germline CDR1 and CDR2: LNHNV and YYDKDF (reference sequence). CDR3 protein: CATSRQGSGNTIYF. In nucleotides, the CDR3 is TGTGCCACCAGCAGGCAGGGGTCCGGAAACACCATATATTTT.

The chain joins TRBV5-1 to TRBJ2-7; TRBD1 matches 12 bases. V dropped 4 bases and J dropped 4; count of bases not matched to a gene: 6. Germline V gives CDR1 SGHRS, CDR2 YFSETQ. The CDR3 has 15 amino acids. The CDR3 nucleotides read TGCGCCAGCAGCCCGGGACAGGGGGCGCGGTACGAGCAGTACTTC. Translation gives CASSPGQGARYEQYF.

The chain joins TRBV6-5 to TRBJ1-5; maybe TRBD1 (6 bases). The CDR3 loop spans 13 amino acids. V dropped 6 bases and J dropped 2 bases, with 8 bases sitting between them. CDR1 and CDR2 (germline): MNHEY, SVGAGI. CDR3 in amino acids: CASRRQGNQPQHF. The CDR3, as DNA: TGTGCCAGCAGAAGACAGGGCAATCAGCCCCAGCATTTT.

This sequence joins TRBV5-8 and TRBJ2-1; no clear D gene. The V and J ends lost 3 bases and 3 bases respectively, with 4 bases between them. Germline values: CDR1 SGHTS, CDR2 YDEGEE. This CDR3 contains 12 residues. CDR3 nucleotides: TGTGCCAGCAGCTATAGCTACAATGAGCAGTTCTTC. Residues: CASSYSYNEQFF.

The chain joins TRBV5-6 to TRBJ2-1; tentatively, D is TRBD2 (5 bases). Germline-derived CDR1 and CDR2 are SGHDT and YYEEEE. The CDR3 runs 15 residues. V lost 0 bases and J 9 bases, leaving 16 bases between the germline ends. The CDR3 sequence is CASSLVGVAAGEQFF. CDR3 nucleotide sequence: TGTGCCAGCAGCTTGGTAGGTGTTGCCGCGGGTGAGCAGTTCTTC.

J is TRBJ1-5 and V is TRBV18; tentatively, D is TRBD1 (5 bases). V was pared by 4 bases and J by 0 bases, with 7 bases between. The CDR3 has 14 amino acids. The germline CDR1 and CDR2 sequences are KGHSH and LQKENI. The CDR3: CASSQQDSNQPQHF. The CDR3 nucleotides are TGTGCCAGCTCACAACAGGATAGCAATCAGCCCCAGCATTTT. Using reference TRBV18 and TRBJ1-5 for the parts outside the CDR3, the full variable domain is NAGVMQNPRHLVRRRGQEARLRCSPMKGHSHVYWYRQLPEEGLKFMVYLQKENIIDESGMPKERFSAEFPKEGPSILRIQQVVRGDSAAYFCASSQQDSNQPQHFGDGTRLSIL.

DNA for the CDR3: TGTGCCAGCAGCAAAACGAGTAGGGGGCTAGCGGGAAAACTCGGTGAGCAGTTCTTC. It specifies CASSKTSRGLAGKLGEQFF. This chain connects TRBV21-1 to TRBJ2-1; the table's D call, TRBD2, has no DNA check behind it. TRBV21-1 is a pseudogene locus. CDR3 length equals 19 residues.

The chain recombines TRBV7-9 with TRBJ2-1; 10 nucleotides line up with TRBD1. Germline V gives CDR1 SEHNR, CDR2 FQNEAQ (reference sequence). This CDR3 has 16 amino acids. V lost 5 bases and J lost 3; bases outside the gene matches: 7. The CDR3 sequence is CASSPRGQGSYNEQFF. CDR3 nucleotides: TGTGCCAGCAGCCCCCGGGGACAGGGGAGCTACAATGAGCAGTTCTTC.

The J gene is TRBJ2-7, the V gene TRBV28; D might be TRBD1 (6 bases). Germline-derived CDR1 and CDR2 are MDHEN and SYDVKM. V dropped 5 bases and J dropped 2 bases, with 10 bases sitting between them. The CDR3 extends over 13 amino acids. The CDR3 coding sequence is TGTGCCAGCAGTGGGACAATCGCCTACGAGCAGTACTTC. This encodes CASSGTIAYEQYF.

CDR3 residues: CASSSRLANTGELFF. CDR3 in DNA: TGCGCCAGCAGCTCTAGACTAGCAAATACCGGGGAGCTGTTTTTT. This chain connects TRBV5-1 to TRBJ2-2; 7 bases match TRBD2. From germline, CDR1 is SGHRS and CDR2 YFSETQ. Losses at the gene ends were 3 bases for V and 5 bases for J; bases not matched to a gene: 7. CDR3 length equals 15 residues. The entire variable domain, with the rest obtained from reference TRBV5-1 and TRBJ2-2, is as follows: KAGVTQTPRYLIKTRGQQVTLSCSPISGHRSVSWYQQTPGQGLQFLFEYFSETQRNKGNFPGRFSGRQFSNSRSEMNVSTLELGDSALYLCASSSRLANTGELFFGEGSRLTVL.

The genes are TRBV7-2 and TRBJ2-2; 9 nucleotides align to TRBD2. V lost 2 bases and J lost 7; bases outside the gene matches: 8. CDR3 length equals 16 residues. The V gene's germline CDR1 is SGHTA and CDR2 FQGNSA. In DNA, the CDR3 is TGTGCCAGCAGCTTAATCGCGGGAGGGTCTGTCGGGGAGCTGTTTTTT. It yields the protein CASSLIAGGSVGELFF.

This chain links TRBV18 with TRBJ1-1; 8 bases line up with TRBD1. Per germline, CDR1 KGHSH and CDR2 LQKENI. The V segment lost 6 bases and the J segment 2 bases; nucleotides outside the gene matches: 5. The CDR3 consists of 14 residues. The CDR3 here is CASSAGTGNTEAFF. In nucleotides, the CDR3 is TGTGCCAGCTCGGCCGGGACAGGTAACACTGAAGCTTTCTTT.

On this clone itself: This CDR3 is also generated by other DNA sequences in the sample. The chain's CDR3 is CASSPTGQAWGNTEAFF. The CDR3 region has the DNA TGTGCCAGCAGCCCAACGGGACAGGCGTGGGGGAACACTGAAGCTTTCTTT. J is TRBJ1-1 and V is TRBV2; TRBD1 agrees at 8 bases. There are 17 residues in the CDR3. Germline CDR1 SNHLY, CDR2 FYNNEI. Trimming removed 6 bases from V and 1 base from J; junction bases left unmatched: 13.

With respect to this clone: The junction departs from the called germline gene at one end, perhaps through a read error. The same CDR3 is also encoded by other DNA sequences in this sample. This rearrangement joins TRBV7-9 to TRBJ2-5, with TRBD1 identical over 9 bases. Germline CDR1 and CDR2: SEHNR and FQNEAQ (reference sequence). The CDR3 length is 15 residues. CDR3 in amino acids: CASSTTGGSQETQYF. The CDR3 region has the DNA TGCGCCAGCAGTACGACAGGGGGTTCCCAAGAGACCCAGTACTTC.